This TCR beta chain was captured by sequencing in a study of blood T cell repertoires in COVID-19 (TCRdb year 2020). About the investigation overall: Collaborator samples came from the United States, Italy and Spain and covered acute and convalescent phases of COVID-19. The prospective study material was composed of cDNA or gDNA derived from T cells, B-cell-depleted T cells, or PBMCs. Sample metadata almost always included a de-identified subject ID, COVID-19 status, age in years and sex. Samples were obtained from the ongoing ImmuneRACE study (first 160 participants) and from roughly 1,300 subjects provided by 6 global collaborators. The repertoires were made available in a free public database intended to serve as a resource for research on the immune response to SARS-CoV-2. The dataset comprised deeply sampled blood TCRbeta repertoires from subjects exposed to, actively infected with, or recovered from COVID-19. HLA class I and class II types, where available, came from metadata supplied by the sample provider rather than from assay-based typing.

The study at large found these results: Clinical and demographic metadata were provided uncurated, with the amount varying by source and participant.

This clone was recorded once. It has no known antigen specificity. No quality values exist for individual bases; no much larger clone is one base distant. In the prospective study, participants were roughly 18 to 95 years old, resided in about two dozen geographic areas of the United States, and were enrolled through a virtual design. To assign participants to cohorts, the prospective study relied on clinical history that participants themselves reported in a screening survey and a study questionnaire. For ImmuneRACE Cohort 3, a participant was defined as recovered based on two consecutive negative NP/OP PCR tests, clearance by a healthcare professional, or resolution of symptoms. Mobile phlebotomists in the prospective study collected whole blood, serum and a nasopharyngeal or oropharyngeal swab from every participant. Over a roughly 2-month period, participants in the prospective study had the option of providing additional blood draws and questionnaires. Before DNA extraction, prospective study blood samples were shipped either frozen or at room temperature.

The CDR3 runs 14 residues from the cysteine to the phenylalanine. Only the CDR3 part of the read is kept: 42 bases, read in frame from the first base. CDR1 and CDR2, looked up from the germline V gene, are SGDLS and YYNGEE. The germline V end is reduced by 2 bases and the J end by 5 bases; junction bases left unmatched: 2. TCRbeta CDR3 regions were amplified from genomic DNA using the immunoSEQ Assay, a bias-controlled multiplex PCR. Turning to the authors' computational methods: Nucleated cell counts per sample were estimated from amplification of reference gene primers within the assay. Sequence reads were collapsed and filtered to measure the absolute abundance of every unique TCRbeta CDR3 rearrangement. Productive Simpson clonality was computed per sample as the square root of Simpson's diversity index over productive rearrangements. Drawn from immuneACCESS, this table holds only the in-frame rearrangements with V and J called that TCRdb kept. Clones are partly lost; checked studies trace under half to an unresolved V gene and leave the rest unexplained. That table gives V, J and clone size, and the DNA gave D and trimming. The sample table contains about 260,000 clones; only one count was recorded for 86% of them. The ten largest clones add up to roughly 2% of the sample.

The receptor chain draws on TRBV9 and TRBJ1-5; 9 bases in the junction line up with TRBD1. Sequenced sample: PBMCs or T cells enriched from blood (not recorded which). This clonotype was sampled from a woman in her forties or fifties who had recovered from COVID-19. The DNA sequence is TGTGCCAGCAGCGTGGACAGGGGATATCAGCCCCAGCATTTT. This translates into CASSVDRGYQPQHF.